A selection of T cell receptor beta chains follows, all from one sample in a study of T-cell reconstitution after alpha-beta-depleted transplantation in children. One entry per CDR3 protein results from TCRdb running MiXCR on the PCR reads. The sample lists some 530,000 distinct CDR3 sequences, roughly an eighth occurring once. Specimen: PBMCs from the stem cell graft donor, collected from the stem cell graft. The source is a human donor who donated a stem cell graft to a child with combined immunodeficiency. Both conserved end residues are part of each CDR3. The D gene is left open where the match is weak. Only part of the rows carry a size: once, few, many, or a class if the clone is expanded.

v_gene: TRBV6-5
j_gene: TRBJ1-2
d_gene: .
abundance: few
CDR3aa: CASSYVDSDYGYTF

v_gene: TRBV24-1
j_gene: TRBJ2-5
d_gene: .
abundance: .
CDR3aa: CATSEGAGYATQYF

v_gene: TRBV18
j_gene: TRBJ1-1
d_gene: TRBD1
abundance: few
CDR3aa: CASSVGQGRNTEAFF

v_gene: TRBV24-1
j_gene: TRBJ2-3
d_gene: .
abundance: many
CDR3aa: CATSDLGYTQYF

v_gene: TRBV20-1
j_gene: TRBJ2-1
d_gene: .
abundance: .
CDR3aa: CSARRFNEQFF

v_gene: TRBV12-3/TRBV12-4
j_gene: TRBJ1-6
d_gene: .
abundance: .
CDR3aa: CASSRARGTPLHF

v_gene: TRBV24-1
j_gene: TRBJ1-4
d_gene: TRBD1
abundance: few
CDR3aa: CATSDRTGGDEKLFF

v_gene: TRBV20-1
j_gene: TRBJ2-3
d_gene: .
abundance: .
CDR3aa: CSARTRSTDTQYF

v_gene: TRBV6-1
j_gene: TRBJ2-1
d_gene: TRBD2
abundance: .
CDR3aa: CASSPLSGGPNEQFF

v_gene: TRBV10-3
j_gene: TRBJ2-4
d_gene: .
abundance: .
CDR3aa: CAISETWTEKNIQYF

v_gene: TRBV14
j_gene: TRBJ2-3
d_gene: TRBD1
abundance: .
CDR3aa: CASSQPRDRGTNTQYF

v_gene: TRBV3-1
j_gene: TRBJ2-1
d_gene: .
abundance: .
CDR3aa: CASSQGTEGLYAYNEQFF

v_gene: TRBV12-3/TRBV12-4
j_gene: TRBJ2-7
d_gene: .
abundance: .
CDR3aa: CASSLYFYGQYF

v_gene: TRBV4-3
j_gene: TRBJ1-2
d_gene: .
abundance: .
CDR3aa: CASSQDRKRRNYGYTF

v_gene: TRBV29-1
j_gene: TRBJ2-7
d_gene: .
abundance: many
CDR3aa: CSVGRPFYEQYF

v_gene: TRBV12-3/TRBV12-4
j_gene: TRBJ2-6
d_gene: .
abundance: .
CDR3aa: CASNPDRTGRGANVLTF

v_gene: TRBV28
j_gene: TRBJ1-1
d_gene: TRBD1
abundance: many
CDR3aa: CASSGTGGTEAFF

v_gene: TRBV6-2/TRBV6-3
j_gene: TRBJ2-5
d_gene: .
abundance: .
CDR3aa: CASSYFRGETQYF

v_gene: TRBV25-1
j_gene: TRBJ2-7
d_gene: TRBD2
abundance: .
CDR3aa: CASSDLTSGGAYEQYF

v_gene: TRBV6-2/TRBV6-3
j_gene: TRBJ2-1
d_gene: TRBD2
abundance: .
CDR3aa: CASSYGMAGGPWDYNEQFF

v_gene: TRBV6-2/TRBV6-3
j_gene: TRBJ2-7
d_gene: .
abundance: few
CDR3aa: CASTEQGYEQYF

v_gene: TRBV7-2
j_gene: TRBJ2-7
d_gene: TRBD1
abundance: many
CDR3aa: CASSPRQGPYEQYF

v_gene: TRBV27
j_gene: TRBJ2-3
d_gene: TRBD2
abundance: few
CDR3aa: CASSRGGLAGGDTQYF

v_gene: TRBV30
j_gene: TRBJ2-4
d_gene: .
abundance: few
CDR3aa: CAWTKTVGIDIQYF

v_gene: TRBV12-3/TRBV12-4
j_gene: TRBJ1-5
d_gene: .
abundance: many
CDR3aa: CASRARGQPQHF

v_gene: TRBV20-1
j_gene: TRBJ1-6
d_gene: TRBD1
abundance: few
CDR3aa: CSATSDRDYNSPLHF

v_gene: TRBV27
j_gene: TRBJ2-7
d_gene: TRBD2
abundance: .
CDR3aa: CASSFPGGDEQYF